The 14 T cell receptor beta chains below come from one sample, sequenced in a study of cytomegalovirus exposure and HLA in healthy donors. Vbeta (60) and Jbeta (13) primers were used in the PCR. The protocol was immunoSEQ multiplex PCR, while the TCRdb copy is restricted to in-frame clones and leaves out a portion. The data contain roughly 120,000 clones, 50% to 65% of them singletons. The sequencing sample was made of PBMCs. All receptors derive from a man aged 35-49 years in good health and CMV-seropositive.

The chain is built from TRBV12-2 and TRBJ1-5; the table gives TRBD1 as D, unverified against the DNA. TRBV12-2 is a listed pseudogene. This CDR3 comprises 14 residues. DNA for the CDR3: TGTGCAAGTCGCTTTCAGGGTAGCAATCAGCCCCAGCATTTT. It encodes CASRFQGSNQPQHF.

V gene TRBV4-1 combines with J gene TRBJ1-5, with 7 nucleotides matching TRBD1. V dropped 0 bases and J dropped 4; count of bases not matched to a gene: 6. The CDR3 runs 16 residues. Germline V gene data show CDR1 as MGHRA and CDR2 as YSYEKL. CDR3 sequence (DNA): TGCGCCAGCAGCCAAGATGGCGACAGGGTTAATCAGCCCCAGCATTTT. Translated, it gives CASSQDGDRVNQPQHF.

CDR3 bases: TGTGCCAGCAGCCCCGAGCGGGGGGAGCAGTTCTTC. This gives the protein CASSPERGEQFF. V gene TRBV7-2 combines with J gene TRBJ2-1; 8 bases agree with TRBD2. V gave up 5 bases and J gave up 10 bases; unmatched junction bases: 4. The CDR3 length is 12 residues. Germline CDR1 reads SGHTA; CDR2 reads FQGNSA.

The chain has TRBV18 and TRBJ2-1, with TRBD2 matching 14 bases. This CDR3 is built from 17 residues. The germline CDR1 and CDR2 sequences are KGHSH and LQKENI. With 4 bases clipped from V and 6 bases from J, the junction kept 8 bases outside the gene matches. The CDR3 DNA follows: TGTGCCAGCTCACGGGGACTAGCGGGAGTGAGGGGCAATGAGCAGTTCTTC. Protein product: CASSRGLAGVRGNEQFF.

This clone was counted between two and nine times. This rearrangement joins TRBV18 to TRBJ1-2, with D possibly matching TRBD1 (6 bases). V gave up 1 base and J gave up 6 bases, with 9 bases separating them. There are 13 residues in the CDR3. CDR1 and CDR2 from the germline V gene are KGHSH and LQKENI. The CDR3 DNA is TGTGCCAGCTCACCACGGAAGGGGGATGGCTACACCTTC. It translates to CASSPRKGDGYTF.

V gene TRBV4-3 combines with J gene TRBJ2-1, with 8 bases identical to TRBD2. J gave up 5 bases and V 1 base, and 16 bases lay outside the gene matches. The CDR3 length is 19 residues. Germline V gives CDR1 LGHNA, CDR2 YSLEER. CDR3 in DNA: TGCGCCAGCAGCCAAGTTATGGGTTATTTGAGGCGGGAGGACAATGAGCAGTTCTTC. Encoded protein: CASSQVMGYLRREDNEQFF.

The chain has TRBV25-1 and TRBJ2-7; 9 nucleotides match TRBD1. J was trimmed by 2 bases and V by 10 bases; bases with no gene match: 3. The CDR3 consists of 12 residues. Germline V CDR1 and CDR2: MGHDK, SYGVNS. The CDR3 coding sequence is TGTGCCACGGGACAGGGTGCCTACGAGCAGTACTTC. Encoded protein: CATGQGAYEQYF.

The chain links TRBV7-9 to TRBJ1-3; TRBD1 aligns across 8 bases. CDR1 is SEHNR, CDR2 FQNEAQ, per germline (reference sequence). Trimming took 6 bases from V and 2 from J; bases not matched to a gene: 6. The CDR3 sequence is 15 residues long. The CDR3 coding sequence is TGTGCCAGCAGTACTGACAGGGGCGCTGGAAACACCATATATTTT. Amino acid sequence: CASSTDRGAGNTIYF. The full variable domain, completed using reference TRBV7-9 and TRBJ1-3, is DTGVSQNPRHKITKRGQNVTFRCDPISEHNRLYWYRQTLGQGPEFLTYFQNEAQLEKSRLLSDRFSAERPKGSFSTLEIQRTEQGDSAMYLCASSTDRGAGNTIYFGEGSWLTVV.

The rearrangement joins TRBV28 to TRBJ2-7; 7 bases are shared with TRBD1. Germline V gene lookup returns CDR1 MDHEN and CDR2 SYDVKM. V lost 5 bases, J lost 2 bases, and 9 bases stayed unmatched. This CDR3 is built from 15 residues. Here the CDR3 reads CASSPPWTGAYEQYF. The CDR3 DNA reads TGTGCCAGCAGTCCACCCTGGACAGGAGCCTACGAGCAGTACTTC.

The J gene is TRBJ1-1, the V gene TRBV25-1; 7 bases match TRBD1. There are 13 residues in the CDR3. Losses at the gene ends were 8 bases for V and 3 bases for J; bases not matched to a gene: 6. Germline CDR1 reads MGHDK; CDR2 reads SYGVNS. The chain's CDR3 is CASGRQGYTEAFF. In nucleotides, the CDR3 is TGTGCCAGCGGGAGACAGGGATACACTGAAGCTTTCTTT.

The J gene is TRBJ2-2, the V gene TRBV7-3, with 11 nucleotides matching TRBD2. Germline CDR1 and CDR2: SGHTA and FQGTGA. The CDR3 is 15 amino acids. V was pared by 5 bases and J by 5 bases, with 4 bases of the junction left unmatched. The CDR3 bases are TGTGCCAGCAGCCTACTAGCGGGAGAGACCGGGGAGCTGTTTTTT. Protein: CASSLLAGETGELFF.

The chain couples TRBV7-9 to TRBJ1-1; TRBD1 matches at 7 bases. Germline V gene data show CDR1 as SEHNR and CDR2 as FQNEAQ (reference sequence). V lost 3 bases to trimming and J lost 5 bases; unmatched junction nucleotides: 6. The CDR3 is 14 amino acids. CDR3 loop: CASSFQTGRTEAFF. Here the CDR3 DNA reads TGTGCCAGCAGCTTTCAGACAGGGCGGACTGAAGCTTTCTTT.

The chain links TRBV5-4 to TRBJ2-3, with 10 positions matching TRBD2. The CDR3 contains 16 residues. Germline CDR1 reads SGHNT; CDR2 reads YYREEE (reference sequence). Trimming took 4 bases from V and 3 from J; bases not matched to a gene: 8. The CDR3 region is CASSLQGAGGTDTQYF. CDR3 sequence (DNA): TGTGCCAGCAGCCTCCAGGGAGCGGGGGGGACAGATACGCAGTATTTT.

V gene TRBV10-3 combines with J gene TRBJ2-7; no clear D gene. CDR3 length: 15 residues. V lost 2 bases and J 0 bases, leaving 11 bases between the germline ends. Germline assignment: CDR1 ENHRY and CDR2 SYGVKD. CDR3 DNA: TGTGCCATCAGTGAGGACCCACAGAGCTCCTACGAGCAGTACTTC. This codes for CAISEDPQSSYEQYF.